This T cell receptor (beta chain) was captured by sequencing in a study of OX40 agonist ivuxolimab in advanced cancers. For context, the study as a whole: Ivuxolimab, which targeted the costimulatory receptor OX40 (CD134), was an agonistic, fully human IgG2 monoclonal antibody. Intravenous ivuxolimab was administered to patients every 2 weeks at six dose levels: 0.01, 0.1, 0.3, 1.5, 3 and 10 mg/kg. Of the roughly 51 dose-escalation patients, hepatocellular carcinoma was present in roughly 19, melanoma in around 15, renal cell carcinoma in 9 and head and neck cancer in 9. The dose-escalation cohort was approximately 83% male with a mean age of approximately 59 years, ranging from roughly 23 to 90. Patients were allowed to have had prior anti-PD-1, anti-PD-L1 or anti-CTLA-4 therapy, and more than 35% of the dose-escalation patients had been treated with checkpoint inhibitors. Three dose-escalation patients achieved partial responses, one with hepatocellular carcinoma and two with cutaneous melanoma. Peripheral TCRbeta sequencing was intended to test whether TCR sequence diversity was altered and clonal T-cell expansion was caused by ivuxolimab. The paper reports the monotherapy dose-escalation portion (N of about 50 patients) of the phase I ivuxolimab trial.

To sequence the TCRbeta CDR3 region, genomic DNA was isolated from the sorted cells. The immunoSEQ Assay was used for sequencing of TCRbeta CDR3 regions. As stored in TCRdb, this immuneACCESS dataset retains in-frame rearrangements with V and J assigned. A fraction of the clones does not appear; measured against another copy, unresolved V genes explain less than half of the discrepancy, and the remainder lacks a known reason. The sample table records about 28,000 clones; around 85% of these occur just once. Of the sample, approximately 40% falls within the top ten clones. Here is what the overall study found, with its caveats: Which antigens the clonally expanded peripheral T cells were specific for was not determined. In the 0.1-3.0 mg/kg groups, partial responders were among the patients with the lowest normalized peripheral clonal expansion, particularly in CD8+ T cells. Low levels of normalized T-cell clonal expansion were also shown by some nonresponding patients. Clonal expansion of both CD4+ and CD8+ blood T cells was observed from baseline to week 6 at doses 0.1 to 3.0 mg/kg. After ivuxolimab, more expanded clones were found on average in CD8+ T cells than in CD4+ T cells.

On this clone itself: Its antigen is still unknown. Base qualities are not recorded, but no much larger clone differs from it by a single base.

Patients with autoimmune disease history or receiving systemic immunosuppression were excluded from the trial. Peripheral blood for TCR sequencing was drawn from every dose cohort at baseline, at cycle 4 day 1 and at cycle 7 day 1. The samples were taken from a phase I, first-in-human, multicenter, open-label dose-escalation trial of ivuxolimab. Adults with locally advanced or metastatic head and neck squamous cell, hepatocellular, melanoma or renal cell carcinoma were enrolled in the trial. Before TCR sequencing, CD4+ T cells and CD8+ T cells were sorted from peripheral blood as separate populations. V is clipped by 1 base and J by 5 bases, and the sequence between their germline boundaries is 3 bases long. Measured from the cysteine to the phenylalanine, the CDR3 is 12 residues long. The retained sequence is limited to the CDR3, 36 bases, with the frame set at the first base. For CDR1 and CDR2, the germline V gene lists SGHVS and FNYEAQ.

Recombination joined TRBV7-6 with TRBJ2-1, with the D gene not clear enough to name. This TCR was sampled from an adult with an advanced solid tumor such as melanoma, head and neck, liver or kidney cancer. The sequences come from CD4+ or CD8+ T cells sorted from blood, collected in a trial of the OX40 agonist ivuxolimab. The nucleotide sequence is TGTGCCAGCAGCTTAGGAGACAATGAGCAGTTCTTC. Protein translation: CASSLGDNEQFF. The entire variable domain, with the stretches around the CDR3 drawn from the reference TRBV7-6 and TRBJ2-1 proteins, is GAGVSQSPRYKVTKRGQDVALRCDPISGHVSLYWYRQALGQGPEFLTYFNYEAQQDKSGLPNDRFSAERPEGSISTLTIQRTEQRDSAMYRCASSLGDNEQFFGPGTRLTVL.